Shown below are 26 T cell receptor beta chains from a single sample sequenced in a study of cytomegalovirus exposure and HLA in healthy donors. Use of 60 Vbeta and 13 Jbeta primers characterized the PCR. Repertoires were generated with immunoSEQ multiplex PCR, while TCRdb's copy carries only in-frame clones and drops some. The sample comprises nearly 95,000 clones, roughly 73% of which are singletons, and roughly 3.8% rests with the top ten. The source material was PBMCs. These TCRs come from a woman aged 40 to 50 in good health and CMV-seronegative.

This chain uses TRBV14 with TRBJ2-2, with D tentatively TRBD2 (6 bases). CDR3 length: 14 amino acids. Trimming left V 5 bases short and J 2 bases short, with 9 bases between. Germline loops: CDR1 SGHDN, CDR2 FVKESK. CDR3 region: CASSGGVNTGELFF. The CDR3 DNA reads TGTGCCAGCAGCGGAGGGGTTAACACCGGGGAGCTGTTTTTT.

The sample holds one count of this clone. This chain links TRBV29-1 with TRBJ2-4; TRBD2 aligns across 16 bases. Trimming took 3 bases from V and 3 from J; bases not matched to a gene: 11. This CDR3 spans 19 amino acids. Germline V gene lookup returns CDR1 SQVTM and CDR2 ANQGSEA. The CDR3 DNA reads as TGCAGCGTTGATCCGAGGGGGACTAGCGGGGGGGTAGACAAAAACATTCAGTACTTC. Its translation: CSVDPRGTSGGVDKNIQYF.

The chain employs TRBV11-2 and TRBJ2-7; tentatively, D is TRBD2 (8 bases). Germline CDR1 is SGHAT and CDR2 is FQNNGV. This CDR3 is 16 amino acids long. V lost 5 bases and J lost 3, with 20 bases in between. CDR3 sequence reads: CASSLRGGQTDYEQYF. CDR3 bases: TGTGCCAGCAGCCTACGGGGGGGACAGACGGACTACGAGCAGTACTTC.

This chain joins TRBV5-5 and TRBJ1-5; D gene ambiguous. The germline CDR1 and CDR2 sequences are SGHKS and YYEKEE (reference sequence). This CDR3 contains 15 residues. The germline V and J ends were trimmed by 6 bases and 0 bases, with 13 bases remaining between them. Here the CDR3 DNA reads TGTGCCAGCACCCTTGAGGGTGCTAGCAATCAGCCCCAGCATTTT. It yields the protein CASTLEGASNQPQHF.

In this sample, this clone turned up many times. This chain joins TRBV2 and TRBJ2-1; 8 nucleotides line up with TRBD1. The germline V gene encodes CDR1 SNHLY and CDR2 FYNNEI. The CDR3 has 13 residues. V dropped 4 bases and J dropped 5; count of bases not matched to a gene: 1. The CDR3 loop reads CASSADRDNEQFF. The CDR3 DNA reads as TGTGCCAGCAGTGCGGACAGGGACAATGAGCAGTTCTTC.

The chain is built from TRBV11-3 and TRBJ1-1; no reliable D call. V dropped 1 base and J dropped 1 base, with 4 bases sitting between them. Germline V gives CDR1 SGHNT, CDR2 YENEEA. This CDR3 has 13 amino acids. CDR3 coding DNA: TGTGCCAGCAGCTTAGTTCGGAACACTGAAGCTTTCTTT. As protein: CASSLVRNTEAFF. Filled out from reference TRBV11-3 and TRBJ1-1, the complete variable domain reads EAGVVQSPRYKIIEKKQPVAFWCNPISGHNTLYWYLQNLGQGPELLIRYENEEAVDDSQLPKDRFSAERLKGVDSTLKIQPAELGDSAVYLCASSLVRNTEAFFGQGTRLTVV.

CDR3 residues: CASGRSGGPYNEQFF. The CDR3 nucleotides read TGTGCCAGCGGGCGTTCCGGGGGGCCATACAATGAGCAGTTCTTC. The V call is TRBV7-3, the J call TRBJ2-1, with D possibly matching TRBD2 (7 bases). Germline CDR1 reads SGHTA; CDR2 reads FQGTGA. V gave up 8 bases and J gave up 4 bases, with 18 bases separating them. The CDR3 is made up of 15 amino acids.

The chain joins TRBV15 to TRBJ2-7; 7 bases agree with TRBD2. This CDR3 has 14 residues. CDR1 and CDR2 from the germline V gene are LNHNV and YYDKDF (reference sequence). The V and J ends lost 3 bases and 0 bases, in that order; junction bases with no gene match: 2. CDR3 in amino acids: CATSRGGVSYEQYF. The CDR3 DNA follows: TGTGCCACCAGCAGGGGAGGGGTCTCCTACGAGCAGTACTTC.

The rearrangement joins TRBV2 to TRBJ2-3; the match to TRBD1 covers 9 bases. Per germline, CDR1 SNHLY and CDR2 FYNNEI. This CDR3 is 14 amino acids long. V dropped 8 bases and J dropped 1; count of bases not matched to a gene: 4. The CDR3 protein is CASGWDRGTDTQYF. In DNA, the CDR3 is TGTGCCAGCGGGTGGGACAGGGGCACAGATACGCAGTATTTT.

The chain carries TRBV15 and TRBJ2-7; tentatively, D is TRBD1 (6 bases). Trimming pared 6 bases from V and 6 bases from J, leaving 15 bases between. The CDR3 is made up of 13 amino acids. Germline CDR1 is LNHNV and CDR2 is YYDKDF (reference sequence). CDR3 sequence (DNA): TGTGCCACCAGACGATTGGGGGCTAGCGAGCAGTACTTC. Amino acids: CATRRLGASEQYF.

The chain uses TRBV29-1 and TRBJ1-1; 7 bases map to TRBD1. Germline CDR1 and CDR2: SQVTM and ANQGSEA. After removal of 3 bases from V and 7 bases from J, the junction contained 5 bases not matched to a gene. CDR3 length equals 12 residues. The CDR3 here is CSVDLQGGEAFF. For the CDR3, the DNA is TGCAGCGTTGACTTGCAGGGGGGTGAAGCTTTCTTT. The entire variable domain, with the rest obtained from reference TRBV29-1 and TRBJ1-1, is as follows: SAVISQKPSRDICQRGTSLTIQCQVDSQVTMMFWYRQQPGQSLTLIATANQGSEATYESGFVIDKFPISRPNLTFSTLTVSNMSPEDSSIYLCSVDLQGGEAFFGQGTRLTVV.

The J gene is TRBJ1-4, the V gene TRBV6-6, with D possibly being TRBD1 (5 bases). Germline CDR1 and CDR2: MNHNY and SVGAGI (reference sequence). CDR3 length: 13 amino acids. V was shortened by 2 bases and J by 8 bases, with 9 bases between the two germline ends. Written as DNA, the CDR3 is TGTGCCAGCAGTTACGGCAGGGTCGAAAAACTGTTTTTT. This translates into CASSYGRVEKLFF.

The CDR3 loop is CASGPLGAKDNEQFF. The DNA of the CDR3 is TGCGCCAGCGGCCCCTTAGGGGCAAAGGACAATGAGCAGTTCTTC. This chain joins TRBV5-1 and TRBJ2-1, with TRBD1 as a possible D gene (5 bases). V was clipped by 7 bases and J by 5 bases, with 19 bases between them. The CDR3 is made up of 15 amino acids. Per the germline V gene, CDR1 is SGHRS and CDR2 is YFSETQ.

The chain couples TRBV9 to TRBJ2-7; 7 positions agree with TRBD1. This CDR3 has 14 amino acids. Trimming cost V 4 bases and J 0 bases; bases outside gene matches: 4. CDR1 and CDR2 (germline): SGDLS, YYNGEE. The CDR3 nucleotides read TGTGCCAGCAGCAAGGGACAGATCTCCTACGAGCAGTACTTC. Translated: CASSKGQISYEQYF.

The V gene is TRBV14, the J gene TRBJ2-7; D is unclear. CDR1 SGHDN and CDR2 FVKESK come from the germline V gene. There are 13 residues in the CDR3. V gave up 7 bases and J gave up 3 bases, with 13 bases separating them. DNA for the CDR3: TGTGCCAGCACTTGGGCATATGGCTACGAGCAGTACTTC. Protein sequence: CASTWAYGYEQYF.

The rearrangement joins TRBV14 to TRBJ2-2; D is unclear. CDR1 is SGHDN, CDR2 FVKESK, per germline. The CDR3 is made up of 13 amino acids. V lost 2 bases, J lost 2 bases, and 3 bases lay in between. Written as DNA, the CDR3 is TGTGCCAGCAGCCAAATAAACACCGGGGAGCTGTTTTTT. It specifies CASSQINTGELFF.

The CDR3 DNA sequence: TGCAGCGGATCAGCGGGGGGGCCCTACGAGCAGTACTTC. This sequence encodes CSGSAGGPYEQYF. J is TRBJ2-7 and V is TRBV29-1; 10 nucleotides line up with TRBD2. Germline CDR1 SQVTM, CDR2 ANQGSEA. The CDR3 spans 13 residues. With 7 bases clipped from V and 2 bases from J, the junction kept 5 bases outside the gene matches.

This clone turned up a few times. This chain joins TRBV5-1 and TRBJ2-7; a weak D match, TRBD2 (6 bases). The CDR3 spans 14 residues. V lost 4 bases to trimming and J lost 3 bases, with 14 bases between them. The germline gives CDR1 SGHRS, CDR2 YFSETQ. In DNA form, the CDR3 reads TGCGCCAGCAGCCCGCGGGGAGAGGACTACGAGCAGTACTTC. It encodes CASSPRGEDYEQYF.

CDR3 coding DNA: TGTGCCAGCATAAGACAGGGGATAACCTACGAGCAGTACTTC. This translates into CASIRQGITYEQYF. This sequence joins TRBV28 and TRBJ2-7, with 8 bases aligning to TRBD1. The V segment lost 7 bases and the J segment 2 bases; nucleotides outside the gene matches: 7. The germline V gene has CDR1 MDHEN and CDR2 SYDVKM. This CDR3 has 14 amino acids. The full variable domain, with the rest looked up from reference TRBV28 and TRBJ2-7, is DVKVTQSSRYLVKRTGEKVFLECVQDMDHENMFWYRQDPGLGLRLIYFSYDVKMKEKGDIPEGYSVSREKKERFSLILESASTNQTSMYLCASIRQGITYEQYFGPGTRLTVT.

V is TRBV4-1 and J is TRBJ1-1, with 9 positions matching TRBD1. The germline gives CDR1 MGHRA, CDR2 YSYEKL. This CDR3 has 15 amino acids. Trimming cost V 3 bases and J 1 base; bases outside gene matches: 3. CDR3 in DNA: TGCGCCAGCAGCCACGTGGGACAGGGGAACACTGAAGCTTTCTTT. Translated: CASSHVGQGNTEAFF.

V is TRBV30 and J is TRBJ1-1; D not resolved. The CDR3 has 13 residues. The V gene lost 2 bases and the J gene lost 4 bases, with 11 bases spanning the gap. Germline-derived CDR1 and CDR2 are GTSNPN and SVGIG (reference sequence). The CDR3 DNA follows: TGTGCCTGGAGTAGGGTTAGCGGCACTGAAGCTTTCTTT. Translating gives CAWSRVSGTEAFF.

Turning to this clone: One end of the junction does not line up with germline, which may come from a read error. The chain is built from TRBV10-3 and TRBJ1-5, with D perhaps TRBD1 (5 bases). There are 15 residues in the CDR3. Germline-derived CDR1 and CDR2 are ENHRY and SYGVKD. The chain's CDR3 is CAISYMGGIDQPQNF. DNA of the CDR3: TGTGCCATCAGTTACATGGGGGGAATTGATCAGCCCCAGAATTTT.

This chain links TRBV18 with TRBJ2-5; TRBD1 matches 7 bases. The V segment lost 7 bases and the J segment 2 bases; nucleotides outside the gene matches: 4. The CDR3 runs to 13 residues. The germline gives CDR1 KGHSH, CDR2 LQKENI. The CDR3 sequence: CASYRDRQETQYF. CDR3 coding DNA: TGTGCCAGCTACCGGGACAGACAAGAGACCCAGTACTTC.

The gene calls are TRBV9 and TRBJ2-2; 8 bases are shared with TRBD1. Germline CDR1 reads SGDLS; CDR2 reads YYNGEE. This CDR3 spans 15 amino acids. V gave up 4 bases and J gave up 7 bases; unmatched junction bases: 9. The CDR3 is CASSTSQGAGGELFF. Here the CDR3 DNA reads TGTGCCAGCAGCACCAGTCAGGGGGCGGGCGGGGAGCTGTTTTTT.

The chain is built from TRBV5-4 and TRBJ1-2; D is possibly TRBD1 (5 bases). Germline V lookup: CDR1 SGHNT, CDR2 YYREEE (reference sequence). Trimming left V 0 bases short and J 2 bases short, with 11 bases between. This CDR3 is built from 15 residues. CDR3 amino acids: CASSLDNRGNYGYTF. For the CDR3, the DNA is TGTGCCAGCAGCTTGGATAATAGGGGAAACTATGGCTACACCTTC.

This clone has just a few counts. This chain connects TRBV4-3 to TRBJ1-4; D is uncertain. The V end was cut by 4 bases, the J end by 0 bases, with 9 bases between. Per germline, CDR1 LGHNA and CDR2 YSLEER. The CDR3 covers 15 residues. The CDR3 is CASSREAATNEKLFF. The CDR3 nucleotides are TGCGCCAGCAGCCGGGAGGCTGCAACTAATGAAAAACTGTTTTTT.